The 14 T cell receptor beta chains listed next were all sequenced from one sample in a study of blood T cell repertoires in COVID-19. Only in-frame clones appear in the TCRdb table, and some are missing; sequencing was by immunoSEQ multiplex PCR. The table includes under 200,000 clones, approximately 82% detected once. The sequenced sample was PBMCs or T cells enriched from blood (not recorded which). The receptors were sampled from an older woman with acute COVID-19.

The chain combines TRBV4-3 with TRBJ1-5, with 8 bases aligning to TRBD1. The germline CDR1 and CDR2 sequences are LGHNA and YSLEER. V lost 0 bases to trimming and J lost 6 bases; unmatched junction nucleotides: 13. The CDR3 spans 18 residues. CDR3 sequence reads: CASSQDIPARGRIQPQHF. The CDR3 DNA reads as TGCGCCAGCAGCCAAGATATCCCCGCCAGGGGGCGAATTCAGCCCCAGCATTTT.

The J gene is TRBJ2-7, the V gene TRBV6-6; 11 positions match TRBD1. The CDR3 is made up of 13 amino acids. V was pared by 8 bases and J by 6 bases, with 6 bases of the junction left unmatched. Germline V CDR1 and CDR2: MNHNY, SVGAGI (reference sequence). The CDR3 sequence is CASARDRGGEQYF. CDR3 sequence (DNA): TGTGCCAGCGCCCGGGACAGGGGGGGCGAGCAGTACTTC.

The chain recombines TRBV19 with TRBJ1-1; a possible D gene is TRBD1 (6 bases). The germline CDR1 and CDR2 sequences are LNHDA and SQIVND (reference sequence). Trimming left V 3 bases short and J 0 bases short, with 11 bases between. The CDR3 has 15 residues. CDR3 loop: CASSIIRTVNTEAFF. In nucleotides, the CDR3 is TGTGCCAGTAGTATCATTAGGACAGTGAACACTGAAGCTTTCTTT.

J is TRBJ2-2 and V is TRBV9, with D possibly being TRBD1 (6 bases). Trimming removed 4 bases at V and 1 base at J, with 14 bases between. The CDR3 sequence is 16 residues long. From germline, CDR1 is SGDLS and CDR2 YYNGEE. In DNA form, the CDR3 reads TGTGCCAGCAGCCCTAGGGGGTCCCAGAACACCGGGGAGCTGTTTTTT. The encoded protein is CASSPRGSQNTGELFF.

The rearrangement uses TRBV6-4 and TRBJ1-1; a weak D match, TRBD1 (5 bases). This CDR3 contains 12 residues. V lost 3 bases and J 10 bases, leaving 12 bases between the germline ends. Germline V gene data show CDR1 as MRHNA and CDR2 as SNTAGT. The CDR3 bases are TGTGCCAGCAGTGATTTGGCAGGGCCAGCTTTCTTT. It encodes CASSDLAGPAFF.

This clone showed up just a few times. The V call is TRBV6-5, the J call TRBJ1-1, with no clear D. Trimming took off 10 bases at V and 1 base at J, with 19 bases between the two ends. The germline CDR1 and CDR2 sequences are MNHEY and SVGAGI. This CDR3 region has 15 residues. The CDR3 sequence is CATSEASPTNTEAFF. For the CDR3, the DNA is TGTGCCACCTCAGAGGCCTCCCCTACGAACACTGAAGCTTTCTTT.

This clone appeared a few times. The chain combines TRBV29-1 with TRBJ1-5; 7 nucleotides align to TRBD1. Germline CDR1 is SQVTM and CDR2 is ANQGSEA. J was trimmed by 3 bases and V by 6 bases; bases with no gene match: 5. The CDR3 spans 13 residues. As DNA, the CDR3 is TGCAGCGTCCGGGACAGCTTCAATCAGCCCCAGCATTTT. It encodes CSVRDSFNQPQHF.

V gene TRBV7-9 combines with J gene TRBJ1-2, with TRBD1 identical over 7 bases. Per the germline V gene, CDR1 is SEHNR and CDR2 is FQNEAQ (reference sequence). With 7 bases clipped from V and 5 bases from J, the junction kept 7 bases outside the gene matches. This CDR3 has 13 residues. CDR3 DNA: TGTGCCAGCAACCGGGACAGCGTTTATGGCTACACCTTC. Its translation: CASNRDSVYGYTF.

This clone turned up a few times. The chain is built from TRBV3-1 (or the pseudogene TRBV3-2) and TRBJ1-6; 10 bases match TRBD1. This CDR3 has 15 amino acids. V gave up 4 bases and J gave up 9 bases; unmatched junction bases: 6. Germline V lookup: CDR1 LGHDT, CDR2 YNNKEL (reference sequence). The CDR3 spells CASSRGTGESSPLHF. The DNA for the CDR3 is TGTGCCAGCAGCCGCGGGACAGGGGAAAGTTCACCCCTCCACTTT.

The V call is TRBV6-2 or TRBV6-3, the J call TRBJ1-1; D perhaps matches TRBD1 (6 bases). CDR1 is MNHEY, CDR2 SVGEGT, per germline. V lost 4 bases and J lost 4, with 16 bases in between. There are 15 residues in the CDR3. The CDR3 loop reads CASSSVGGAVTEAFF. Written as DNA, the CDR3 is TGTGCCAGCAGTTCCGTTGGGGGGGCGGTCACTGAAGCTTTCTTT.

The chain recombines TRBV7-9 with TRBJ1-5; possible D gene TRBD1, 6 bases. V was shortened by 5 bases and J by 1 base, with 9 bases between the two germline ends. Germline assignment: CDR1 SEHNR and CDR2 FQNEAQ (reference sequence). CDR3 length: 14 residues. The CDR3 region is CASSAGQSNQPQHF. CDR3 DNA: TGTGCCAGCAGCGCAGGACAGAGCAATCAGCCCCAGCATTTT.

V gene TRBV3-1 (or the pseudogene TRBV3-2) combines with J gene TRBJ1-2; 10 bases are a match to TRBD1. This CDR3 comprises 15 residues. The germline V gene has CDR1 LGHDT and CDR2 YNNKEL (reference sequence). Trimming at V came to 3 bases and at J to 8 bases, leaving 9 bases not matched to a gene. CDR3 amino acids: CASSQGQGNAYGYTF. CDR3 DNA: TGTGCCAGCAGCCAGGGACAGGGGAACGCGTACGGCTACACCTTC.

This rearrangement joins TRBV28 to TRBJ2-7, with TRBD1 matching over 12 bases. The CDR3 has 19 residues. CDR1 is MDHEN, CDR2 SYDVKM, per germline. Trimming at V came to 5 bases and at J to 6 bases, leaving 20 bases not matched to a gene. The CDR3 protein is CASSRALTRDRGRPREQYV. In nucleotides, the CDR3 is TGTGCCAGCAGTCGGGCCTTAACTCGGGACAGGGGGCGCCCCCGCGAGCAGTACGTC.

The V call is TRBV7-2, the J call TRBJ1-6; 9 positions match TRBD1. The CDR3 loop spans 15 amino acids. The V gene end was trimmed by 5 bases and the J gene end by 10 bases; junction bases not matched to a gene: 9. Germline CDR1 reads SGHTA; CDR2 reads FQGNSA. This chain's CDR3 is CASSPYGTGTSPLHF. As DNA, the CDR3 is TGTGCCAGCAGCCCTTACGGGACAGGGACCTCACCCCTCCACTTT. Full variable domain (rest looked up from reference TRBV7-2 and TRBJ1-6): GAGVSQSPSNKVTEKGKDVELRCDPISGHTALYWYRQSLGQGLEFLIYFQGNSAPDKSGLPSDRFSAERTGGSVSTLTIQRTQQEDSAVYLCASSPYGTGTSPLHFGNGTRLTVT.